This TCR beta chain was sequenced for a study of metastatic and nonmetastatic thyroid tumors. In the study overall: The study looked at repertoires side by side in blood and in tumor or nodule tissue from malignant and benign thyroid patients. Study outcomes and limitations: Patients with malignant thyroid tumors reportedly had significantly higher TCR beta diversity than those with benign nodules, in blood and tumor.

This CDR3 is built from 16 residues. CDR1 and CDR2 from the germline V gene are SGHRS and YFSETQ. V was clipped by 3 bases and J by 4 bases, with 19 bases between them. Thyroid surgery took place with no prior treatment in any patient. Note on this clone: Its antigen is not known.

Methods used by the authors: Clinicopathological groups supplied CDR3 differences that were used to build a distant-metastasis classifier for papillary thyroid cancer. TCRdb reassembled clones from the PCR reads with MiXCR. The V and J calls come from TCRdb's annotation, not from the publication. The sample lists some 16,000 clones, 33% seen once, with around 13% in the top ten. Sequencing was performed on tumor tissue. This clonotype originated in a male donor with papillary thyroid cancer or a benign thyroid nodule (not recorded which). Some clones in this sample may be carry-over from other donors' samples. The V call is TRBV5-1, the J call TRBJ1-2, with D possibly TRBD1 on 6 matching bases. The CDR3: CASSSGSWTASYGYTF. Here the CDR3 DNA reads TGCGCCAGCAGCTCGGGGAGCTGGACAGCGAGCTATGGCTACACCTTC.